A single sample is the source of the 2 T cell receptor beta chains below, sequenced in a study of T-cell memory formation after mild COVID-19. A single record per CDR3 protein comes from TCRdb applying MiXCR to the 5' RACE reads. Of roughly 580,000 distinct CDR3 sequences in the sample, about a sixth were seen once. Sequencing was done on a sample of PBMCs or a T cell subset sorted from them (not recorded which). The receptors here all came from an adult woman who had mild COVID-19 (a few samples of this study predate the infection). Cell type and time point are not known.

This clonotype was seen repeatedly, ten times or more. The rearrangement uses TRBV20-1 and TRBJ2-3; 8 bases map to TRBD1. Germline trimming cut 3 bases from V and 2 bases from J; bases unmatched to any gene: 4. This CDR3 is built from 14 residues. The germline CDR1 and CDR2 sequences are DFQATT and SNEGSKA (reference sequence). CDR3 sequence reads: CSARGQENTDTQYF. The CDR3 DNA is TGCAGTGCTAGGGGACAGGAGAACACAGATACGCAGTATTTT.

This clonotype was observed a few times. The CDR3, as DNA: TGTGCCAGCAGTGAAACAGGGACAAGGGGTTACTTC. Translation: CASSETGTRGYF. The chain couples TRBV6-1 to TRBJ2-7; TRBD1 is a possible D gene (6 bases). The germline V gene encodes CDR1 MNHNS and CDR2 SASEGT. The CDR3 runs to 12 residues. Trimming stripped 2 bases from V and 13 bases from J, with 15 bases between.